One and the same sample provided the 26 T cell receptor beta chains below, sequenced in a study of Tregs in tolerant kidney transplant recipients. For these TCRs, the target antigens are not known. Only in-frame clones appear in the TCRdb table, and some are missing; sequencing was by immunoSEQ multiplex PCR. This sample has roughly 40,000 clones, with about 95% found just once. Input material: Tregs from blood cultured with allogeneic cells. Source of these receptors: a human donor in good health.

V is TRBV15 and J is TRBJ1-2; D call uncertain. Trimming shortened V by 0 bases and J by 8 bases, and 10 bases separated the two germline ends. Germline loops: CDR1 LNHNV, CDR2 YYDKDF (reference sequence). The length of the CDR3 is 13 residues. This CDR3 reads CATSRDSSRGYTF. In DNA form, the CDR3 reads TGTGCCACCAGCAGAGACAGCTCTCGCGGCTACACCTTC.

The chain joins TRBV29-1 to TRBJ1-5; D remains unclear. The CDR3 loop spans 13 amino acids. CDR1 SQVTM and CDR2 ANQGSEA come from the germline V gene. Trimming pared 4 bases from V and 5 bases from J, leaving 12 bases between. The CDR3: CSVAGSRDQPQHF. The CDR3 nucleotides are TGCAGCGTTGCTGGGTCTCGCGATCAGCCCCAGCATTTT. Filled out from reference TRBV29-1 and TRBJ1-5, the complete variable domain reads SAVISQKPSRDICQRGTSLTIQCQVDSQVTMMFWYRQQPGQSLTLIATANQGSEATYESGFVIDKFPISRPNLTFSTLTVSNMSPEDSSIYLCSVAGSRDQPQHFGDGTRLSIL.

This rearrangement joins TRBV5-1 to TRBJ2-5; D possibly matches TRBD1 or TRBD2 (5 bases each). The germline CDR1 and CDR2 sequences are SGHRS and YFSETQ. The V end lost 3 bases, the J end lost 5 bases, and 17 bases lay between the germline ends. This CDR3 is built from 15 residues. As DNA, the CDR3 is TGCGCCAGCAGCTCTCGGGGCTTAGGTCGGGAGACCCAGTACTTC. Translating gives CASSSRGLGRETQYF. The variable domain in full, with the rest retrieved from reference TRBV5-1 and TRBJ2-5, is KAGVTQTPRYLIKTRGQQVTLSCSPISGHRSVSWYQQTPGQGLQFLFEYFSETQRNKGNFPGRFSGRQFSNSRSEMNVSTLELGDSALYLCASSSRGLGRETQYFGPGTRLLVL.

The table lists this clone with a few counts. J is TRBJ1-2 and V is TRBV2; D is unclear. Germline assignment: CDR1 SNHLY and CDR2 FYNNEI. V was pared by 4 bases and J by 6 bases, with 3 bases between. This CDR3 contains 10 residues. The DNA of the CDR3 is TGTGCCAGCAGTGCAAATGGCTACACCTTC. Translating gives CASSANGYTF.

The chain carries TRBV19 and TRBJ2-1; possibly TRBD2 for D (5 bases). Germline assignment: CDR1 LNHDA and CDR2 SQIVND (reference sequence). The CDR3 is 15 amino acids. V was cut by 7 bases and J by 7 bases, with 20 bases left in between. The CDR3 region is CASNPSGLRRNEQFF. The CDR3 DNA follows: TGTGCCAGTAACCCAAGCGGCCTGCGTCGGAATGAGCAGTTCTTC.

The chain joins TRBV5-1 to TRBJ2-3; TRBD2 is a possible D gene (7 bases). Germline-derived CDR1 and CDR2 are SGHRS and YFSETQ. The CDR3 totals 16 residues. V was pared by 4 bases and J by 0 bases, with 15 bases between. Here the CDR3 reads CASSPRGATSTDTQYF. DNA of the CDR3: TGCGCCAGCAGCCCCCGGGGGGCGACTAGCACAGATACGCAGTATTTT.

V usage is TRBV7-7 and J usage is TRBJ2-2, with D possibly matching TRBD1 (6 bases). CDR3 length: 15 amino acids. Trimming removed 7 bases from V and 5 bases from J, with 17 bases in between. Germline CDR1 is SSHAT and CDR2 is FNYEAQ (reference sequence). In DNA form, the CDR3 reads TGTGCCAGCACCCCTTACAGGGTGGGGACCGGGGAGCTGTTTTTT. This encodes CASTPYRVGTGELFF.

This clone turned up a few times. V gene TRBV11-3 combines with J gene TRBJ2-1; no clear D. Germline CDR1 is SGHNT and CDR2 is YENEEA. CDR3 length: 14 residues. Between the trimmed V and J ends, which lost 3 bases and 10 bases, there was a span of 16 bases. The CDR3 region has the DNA TGTGCCAGCAGCTTTGAAAACGGCAGTCCGGAGCAGTTCTTC. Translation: CASSFENGSPEQFF.

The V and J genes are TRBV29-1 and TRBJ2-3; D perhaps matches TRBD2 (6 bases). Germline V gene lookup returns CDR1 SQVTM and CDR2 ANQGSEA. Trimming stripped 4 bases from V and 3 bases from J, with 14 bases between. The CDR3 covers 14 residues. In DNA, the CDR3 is TGCAGCGTTGTGAGGGCTAGCGCTACAGATACGCAGTATTTT. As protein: CSVVRASATDTQYF.

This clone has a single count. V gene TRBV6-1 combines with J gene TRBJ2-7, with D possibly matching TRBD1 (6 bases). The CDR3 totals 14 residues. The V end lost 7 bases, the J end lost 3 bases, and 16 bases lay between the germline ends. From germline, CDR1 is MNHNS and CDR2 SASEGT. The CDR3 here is CASKTSGRGYEQYF. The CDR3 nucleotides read TGTGCCAGCAAAACATCGGGCAGGGGCTACGAGCAGTACTTC.

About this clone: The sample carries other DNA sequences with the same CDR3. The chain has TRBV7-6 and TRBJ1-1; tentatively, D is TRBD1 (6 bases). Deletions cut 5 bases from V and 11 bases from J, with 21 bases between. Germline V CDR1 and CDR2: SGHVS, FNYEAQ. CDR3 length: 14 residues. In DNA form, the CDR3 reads TGTGCCAGCAGCATGGGGGGCCCCGGGGGGGAGGCTTTCTTT. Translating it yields CASSMGGPGGEAFF.

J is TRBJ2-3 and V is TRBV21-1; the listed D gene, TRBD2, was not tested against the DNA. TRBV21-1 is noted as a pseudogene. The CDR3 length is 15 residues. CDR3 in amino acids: CASSVSRRRADTQYF. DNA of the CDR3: TGTGCCAGCAGTGTAAGCAGGCGGAGGGCAGATACGCAGTATTTT.

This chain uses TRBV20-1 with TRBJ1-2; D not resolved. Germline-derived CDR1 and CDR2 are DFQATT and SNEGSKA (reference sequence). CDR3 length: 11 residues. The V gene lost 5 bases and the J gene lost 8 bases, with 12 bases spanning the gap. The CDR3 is CSAFRRRGYTF. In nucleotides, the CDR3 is TGCAGTGCTTTCAGGCGTCGGGGCTACACCTTC.

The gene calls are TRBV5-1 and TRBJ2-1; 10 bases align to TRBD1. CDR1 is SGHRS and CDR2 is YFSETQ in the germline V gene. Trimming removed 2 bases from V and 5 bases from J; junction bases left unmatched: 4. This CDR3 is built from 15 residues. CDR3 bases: TGCGCCAGCAGCTTCAGACAGGGGGCAGACAATGAGCAGTTCTTC. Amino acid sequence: CASSFRQGADNEQFF.

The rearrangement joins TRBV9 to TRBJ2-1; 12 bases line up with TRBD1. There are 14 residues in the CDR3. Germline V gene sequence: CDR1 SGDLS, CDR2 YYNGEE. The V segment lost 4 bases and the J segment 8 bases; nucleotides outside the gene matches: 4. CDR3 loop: CASSWGTGGYEQFF. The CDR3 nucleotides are TGTGCCAGCAGCTGGGGGACAGGGGGCTATGAGCAGTTCTTC.

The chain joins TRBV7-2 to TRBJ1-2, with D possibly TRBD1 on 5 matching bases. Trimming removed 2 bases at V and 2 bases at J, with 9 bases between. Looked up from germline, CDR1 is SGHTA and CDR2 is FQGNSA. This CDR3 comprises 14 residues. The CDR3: CASSLRTTNYGYTF. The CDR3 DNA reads TGTGCCAGCAGCTTAAGGACAACAAACTATGGCTACACCTTC. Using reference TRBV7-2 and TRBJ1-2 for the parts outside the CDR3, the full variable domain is GAGVSQSPSNKVTEKGKDVELRCDPISGHTALYWYRQSLGQGLEFLIYFQGNSAPDKSGLPSDRFSAERTGGSVSTLTIQRTQQEDSAVYLCASSLRTTNYGYTFGSGTRLTVV.

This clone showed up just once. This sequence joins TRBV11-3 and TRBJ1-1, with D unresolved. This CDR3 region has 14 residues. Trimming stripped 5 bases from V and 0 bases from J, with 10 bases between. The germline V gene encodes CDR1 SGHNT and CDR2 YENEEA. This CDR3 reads CASSPPGMNTEAFF. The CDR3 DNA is TGTGCCAGCAGCCCGCCGGGGATGAACACTGAAGCTTTCTTT.

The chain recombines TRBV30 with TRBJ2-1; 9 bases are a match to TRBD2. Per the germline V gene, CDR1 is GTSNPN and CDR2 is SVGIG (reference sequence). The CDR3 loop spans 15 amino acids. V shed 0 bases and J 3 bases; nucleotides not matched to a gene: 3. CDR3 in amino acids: CAWSVGSGSYNEQFF. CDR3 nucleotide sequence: TGTGCCTGGAGTGTTGGTAGCGGGAGCTACAATGAGCAGTTCTTC. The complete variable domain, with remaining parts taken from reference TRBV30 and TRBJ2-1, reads SQTIHQWPATLVQPVGSPLSLECTVEGTSNPNLYWYRQAAGRGLQLLFYSVGIGQISSEVPQNLSASRPQDRQFILSSKKLLLSDSGFYLCAWSVGSGSYNEQFFGPGTRLTVL.

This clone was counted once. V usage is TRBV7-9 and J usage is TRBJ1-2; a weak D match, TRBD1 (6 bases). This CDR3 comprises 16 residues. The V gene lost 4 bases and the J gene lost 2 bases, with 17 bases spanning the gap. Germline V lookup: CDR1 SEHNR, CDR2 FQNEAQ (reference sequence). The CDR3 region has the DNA TGTGCCAGCAGCTCCTTGGCTGGACAGCTGAACTATGGCTACACCTTC. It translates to CASSSLAGQLNYGYTF.

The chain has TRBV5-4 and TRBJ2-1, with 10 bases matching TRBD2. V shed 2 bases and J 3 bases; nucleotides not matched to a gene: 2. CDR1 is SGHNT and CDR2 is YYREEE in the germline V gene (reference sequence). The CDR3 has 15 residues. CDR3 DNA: TGTGCCAGCAGCTTAGGACTAGCGGACTACAATGAGCAGTTCTTC. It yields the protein CASSLGLADYNEQFF.

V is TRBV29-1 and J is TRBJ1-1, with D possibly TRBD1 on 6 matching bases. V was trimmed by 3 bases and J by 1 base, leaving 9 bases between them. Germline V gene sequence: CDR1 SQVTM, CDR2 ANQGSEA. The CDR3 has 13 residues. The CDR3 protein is CSVEGHPNTEAFF. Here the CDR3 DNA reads TGCAGCGTTGAGGGACACCCGAACACTGAAGCTTTCTTT.

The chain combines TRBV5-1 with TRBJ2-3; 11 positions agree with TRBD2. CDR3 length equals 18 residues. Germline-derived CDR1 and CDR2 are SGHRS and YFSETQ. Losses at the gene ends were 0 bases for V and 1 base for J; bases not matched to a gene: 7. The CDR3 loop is CASSLEILAGGRTDTQYF. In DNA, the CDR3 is TGCGCCAGCAGCTTGGAAATTCTAGCGGGAGGACGCACAGATACGCAGTATTTT.

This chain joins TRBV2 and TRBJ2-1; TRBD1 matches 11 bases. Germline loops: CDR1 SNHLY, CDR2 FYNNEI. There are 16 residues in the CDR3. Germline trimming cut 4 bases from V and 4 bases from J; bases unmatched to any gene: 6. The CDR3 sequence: CASSVRDRGGYNEQFF. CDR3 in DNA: TGTGCCAGCAGTGTCCGGGACAGGGGGGGATACAATGAGCAGTTCTTC.

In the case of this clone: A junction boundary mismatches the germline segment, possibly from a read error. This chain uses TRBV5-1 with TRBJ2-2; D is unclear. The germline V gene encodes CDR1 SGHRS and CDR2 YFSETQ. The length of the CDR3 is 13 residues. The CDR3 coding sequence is TGCGCCAGCAGCTTGGAGGCGACCGGAGAGCTGTTTTTT. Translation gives CASSLEATGELFF.

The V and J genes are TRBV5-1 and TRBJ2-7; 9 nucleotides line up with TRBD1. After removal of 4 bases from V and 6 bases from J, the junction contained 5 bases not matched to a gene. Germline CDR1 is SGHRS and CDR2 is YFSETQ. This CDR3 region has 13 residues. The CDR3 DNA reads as TGCGCCAGCAGCAGGGACAGGGTCCGCGAGCAGTACTTC. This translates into CASSRDRVREQYF. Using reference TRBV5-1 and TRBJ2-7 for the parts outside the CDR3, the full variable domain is KAGVTQTPRYLIKTRGQQVTLSCSPISGHRSVSWYQQTPGQGLQFLFEYFSETQRNKGNFPGRFSGRQFSNSRSEMNVSTLELGDSALYLCASSRDRVREQYFGPGTRLTVT.

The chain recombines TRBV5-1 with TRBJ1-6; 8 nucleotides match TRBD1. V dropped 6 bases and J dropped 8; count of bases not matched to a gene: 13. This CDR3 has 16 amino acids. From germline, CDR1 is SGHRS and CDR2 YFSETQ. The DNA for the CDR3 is TGCGCCAGCACTACCTTGGCAGGGGGCCTTGATTCACCCCTCCACTTT. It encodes CASTTLAGGLDSPLHF.